Included here is one TCR beta chain sequence, with context. Then a second PCR, running about 6 to 12 cycles, was carried out with a sample-barcoded 5' primer and a J-beta primer mix. TCRdb called the 5' RACE reads again in MiXCR, with one record for every CDR3 protein. The sample lists just over 800,000 distinct CDR3 sequences, less than 80% occurring once. This specimen belongs to a study of blood T cells in healthy people across ages. Germline lookup yields CDR1 SEHNR and CDR2 FQNEAQ (reference sequence). The CDR3 covers 12 residues. J is TRBJ2-4 and V is TRBV7-9; D possibly corresponds to TRBD2 (5 bases). The end of the DNA fits TRBJ2-7 better, so the J call may be wrong. The receptor was derived from a man younger than 40 in good health. Sequencing input: blood. The CDR3 nucleotides read TGTGCCAGCAGCCGAGGGTACTACGAGCAGTACTTC. Translated: CASSRGYYEQYF.